This T cell receptor (beta chain) was identified in a study of shared clonotypes between healthy human individuals (TCRdb year 2020). Describing the broader study: The cohort comprised a couple of women and a few men aged 18 to 49 years. For each donor, CD4 naive and CD4 memory were each run on three plates, CD8 naive on two plates, and CD8 memory on one plate. To increase sequencing depth and limit assay-specific biases, TCR repertoire library preparation and sequencing were carried out by different laboratories using diverse techniques. To estimate repertoire size and how much clonotype sharing occurs between individuals, the study deeply sequenced the blood TCR repertoires of five healthy adults. Between about 0.94 and 10 billion PBMCs per donor were obtained by leukapheresis. General study outcomes and caveats: Naive subsets generally had larger estimated clonotype richness than memory subsets did. When several donors were compared, the shared fraction of clonotypes was about 5.2% for naive CD4, 3.5% to 4% for naive CD8, about 2.5% for memory CD4, and under 0.5% for memory CD8. Pairwise subsampling indicated that sequencing depth was expected to affect the degree of clonotype sharing among donors. Higher generation probabilities were observed for clonotypes shared by all four sorted-subset donors than for non-shared clonotypes. Even with the large sequencing depth, rarefaction of the sorted-subset datasets indicated that sequencing was incomplete. Because the study included only a small number of donors, the genetic and exposure-history diversity represented was limited. Sampling was restricted to blood, and TCR repertoires in tissue are likely to differ from TCR repertoires in blood.

The cysteine opens and the phenylalanine closes a CDR3 of 17 amino acids. Only the CDR3 part of the read is kept: 51 bases, read in frame from the first base. The germline V gene encodes CDR1 SNHLY and CDR2 FYNNEI. V gives up 7 bases and J gives up 4 bases, and the segment between their germline ends measures 23 bases. TCR CDR3 regions were amplified from genomic DNA by multiplex PCR using the deep immunoSEQ assay. For each cell subset, the extracted genomic DNA was distributed evenly across all wells of several immunoSEQ 96-well plates, and each plate served as one replicate. For sorted subsets, approximately 190 ng genomic DNA, equal to about 30,000 T cell genomes, was loaded into each replicate PCR. The purified libraries were quantified using a Qubit 3.0 fluorometer, sized with a Bioanalyzer 2100, and then quantified again using the KAPA Library Quantification kit. Every immunoSEQ 96-well plate was sequenced on a separate single-read 150-cycle Illumina NextSeq 550 flow cell. The paper's processing steps were these. The immunoSEQ output contained only junctional sequences without quality scores, so filtering could not match that applied to full-length reads. Sequences were annotated with PyIR, a Python wrapper for IgBLAST v1.9, using IMGT germline references to assign V/J genes and CDR3. Reads were removed for weak V/J assignments (E-value above 1e-6), missing CDR3, stop codons, out-of-frame junctions, or ambiguous translated residues. V3J clonotypes were defined by identical inferred V gene, J gene, and CDR3 amino acid sequence. Percentage overlap between repertoires was computed as shared unique clonotypes divided by the size of the smaller repertoire. Three approaches were used to assess repertoire richness: RTK rarefaction, the Chao1 estimator, and Recon v2.1 estimates of unobserved clonotypes. Generation probabilities for all TCRbeta clonotypes obtained by the gDNA method from several donors were computed using OLGA. Held by TCRdb, this immuneACCESS table contains in-frame sequences only and omits some clones. Under half of the omission traces to an unresolved V gene where checked; the cause of the rest is unknown. The D gene and trimming were derived from the DNA, and the V and J assignments and clone size from that table. This sample lists approximately 2.4 million clones; nearly 97% were detected once. The top ten hold 0.1% to 0.15% of the sample.

This clone was recorded once. There is no known antigen for this receptor. No much larger clone exists at a distance of one base, and base qualities are not known. The donors were healthy, HIV-negative adults with no recently reported acute infections or vaccinations. All donors were Caucasian adults living in Nashville, Tennessee, USA. CD4+ T cells were enriched by magnetic negative selection; naive cells were then positively selected on CD45RA, and the negative fraction formed the memory subset. Blood was obtained by leukapheresis, after which PBMCs were separated by Ficoll-Histopaque density gradient centrifugation and cryopreserved in liquid nitrogen vapor phase. Analytical flow cytometry was used to check the purity and quantity of each magnetically sorted T cell population. Genomic DNA was isolated from every sorted fraction and measured by UV absorbance on a Nanodrop 2000c.

This receptor was obtained from a man aged 18 to 29 in good health. The sequencing sample was made of naive CD4+ T cells sorted from blood. This specimen's cell subset or site label, interpreted: CD45RA+ positively selected. The V and J segments used are TRBV2 and TRBJ1-5; TRBD1 could be the D gene, as 5 bases match. The bases read TGTGCCAGCAAAATCGATCGAACAGGATACCTAAATCAGCCCCAGCATTTT. This is translated as CASKIDRTGYLNQPQHF.